Listed below are T cell receptor beta chains from one sample, sequenced in a study of cytomegalovirus exposure and HLA in healthy donors. Some clones are missing from TCRdb's copy, which holds only in-frame ones; the method was immunoSEQ multiplex PCR. The sample lists about 95,000 clones, around four fifths occurring once. Sequencing was done on a sample of PBMCs. All receptors come from a man aged 30 to 45 in good health and CMV-seropositive. Both conserved end residues are part of each CDR3. The order of the fields is V gene, J gene, D gene, clone size, CDR3 DNA, CDR3 protein. D genes are given only for firm matches. The size entry is marked missing in some rows and otherwise reads once, few, many or a size class.

TRBV6-4,TRBJ2-1,TRBD2,-,TGTGCCAGCAGTCCACAGCCTAGCGGACCGAATGAGCAGTTCTTC,CASSPQPSGPNEQFF
TRBV5-6,TRBJ1-2,TRBD1,-,TGTGCCAGCAGCTTGGTTTCAGGGGGCACGATCTATGGCTACACCTTC,CASSLVSGGTIYGYTF
TRBV28,TRBJ1-1,-,-,TGTGCCAGCAGTTACTCAACGAACACTGAAGCTTTCTTT,CASSYSTNTEAFF
TRBV28,TRBJ1-2,-,-,TGTGCCAGCAGTCTCGGGGGGGGCATACGCGACTACACCTTC,CASSLGGGIRDYTF
TRBV6-5,TRBJ2-7,TRBD1,-,TGTGCCAGCAGGGAGGGACAGGTGAGCTCCTACGAGCAGTACTTC,CASREGQVSSYEQYF
TRBV2,TRBJ2-3,-,once,TGTGCCAGCAGTGGTAACAGGGTAACAGATACGCAGTATTTT,CASSGNRVTDTQYF
TRBV28,TRBJ2-2,-,-,TGTGCCAGCAGTCCCCTTCTAACGAACACCGGGGAGCTGTTTTTT,CASSPLLTNTGELFF
TRBV23-1,TRBJ2-3,TRBD1,-,TGCGCCAGCAGTCAACGCCCCCCAGGGGGCCTTAGCACAGATACGCAGTATTTT,CASSQRPPGGLSTDTQYF
TRBV7-9,TRBJ2-1,-,-,TGTGCCAGCACCATTAGCGGATACTCCTACAATGAGCAGTTCTTC,CASTISGYSYNEQFF
TRBV5-5,TRBJ2-5,TRBD2,once,TGTGCCAGCAGCCTTAGCGGGAGGGCCGTAGAGACCCAGTACTTC,CASSLSGRAVETQYF
TRBV30,TRBJ1-3,-,once,TGTGCCTGGAGTGTACAGGGAAACACCATATATTTT,CAWSVQGNTIYF
TRBV30,TRBJ1-3,-,-,TGTGCCTGGAGAGTAGCGGAAACCATATATTTT,CAWRVAETIYF
TRBV30,TRBJ2-7,-,-,TGTGCCTGGCCCAACGCGCCCAATCCCTACGAGCAGTACTTC,CAWPNAPNPYEQYF
TRBV4-1,TRBJ2-7,-,few,TGCGCCAGCAGCCAACAGGACTCCCCCTCCTACGAGCAGTACTTC,CASSQQDSPSYEQYF